The present T cell receptor (beta chain) was sequenced within a study of T cells expressing NK-cell markers (dated by TCRdb to the early 2020s). For the study in its entirety: In sorted CD3+CD56+NKG2C+, CD3+CD56+NKG2C- and CD3+CD56-NKG2C+ T-cell subsets from 8 or 9 donors, TCR beta-chain repertoires were profiled. The libraries were sequenced on Illumina HiSeq 2000/2500, MiSeq or NextSeq, producing 2 x 150 bp reads. Among the eight sequenced donors, seven were HCMV-seropositive and one was HCMV-seronegative. The eight sequenced donors were randomly selected healthy volunteers, three men and five women. Study-level results and caveats: In six donors, the dominant CD3+CD56+NKG2C+ clonotypes were found to rank among the top 10 CD8+ clonotypes and to make up roughly 1.0-7.5% of CD8+ T cells. Those dominant clonotypes were again the most abundant among CD3+CD56-NKG2C+ cells in a handful of donors, at about 28.3-60.1%. Whether the expanded NKG2C-expressing T cell clones were specific for HCMV antigens was left unclear.

The CDR3 sequence holds 15 residues, the cysteine and phenylalanine included. The coding DNA is unavailable. The sequencer was an Illumina HiSeq 2000. 5'RACE template switching, by which a universal primer site and unique molecular identifiers were added, was used to make TCR beta cDNA libraries. cDNA synthesis was primed from the TCR beta constant segment and was followed by two successive PCR amplification steps. The published analysis was carried out like this. MIGEC was used to demultiplex reads and group reads by UMI, and MiTCR was used to assemble and quantify clonotypes. To exclude erroneous sequences, any TCR cDNA sequence not supported by at least two reads was discarded. The tcR package was used for downstream repertoire analysis, with clonotypes matched between fractions based on CDR3 nucleotide sequence plus V segment. Antigen specificity was annotated against VDJdb with VDJmatch, allowing one amino acid substitution in CDR3. After the reads were reprocessed by TCRdb, one entry was made per CDR3 protein sequence, with no DNA. The V and J calls and clone size come from TCRdb's table, not from the authors' own analysis. This sample's table carries under 500,000 distinct CDR3 sequences. Of the sample, about 7.1% falls within the top ten clones.

A commercial ELISA kit detecting HCMV-specific IgG in serum was used to determine HCMV serostatus. Peripheral blood mononuclear cells were isolated from blood by Ficoll density gradient centrifugation. A note on this clonotype: Its binding antigen is unknown.

This TCR derives from a woman aged 18 to 75 in good health. What was sequenced was blood T cells: a sorted CD56 or NKG2C T cell subset, CD4+ or CD8+ T cells, or bulk PBMC T cells (not recorded which). The rearrangement joined TRBV12-3 or TRBV12-4 to TRBJ2-1; TCRdb's D call, TRBD1, is unchecked because there is no DNA. CDR3 protein: CASSPYGSGENEQFF.